The rows below give T cell receptor beta chains drawn from one sample of a study of T-cell memory formation after mild COVID-19. TCRdb reprocessed the 5' RACE reads via MiXCR and lists one record per CDR3 protein. The sample contains about 560,000 distinct CDR3 sequences, about 18% of which appear only once. Input material: PBMCs or a T cell subset sorted from them (not recorded which). Source of these receptors: an adult woman who had mild COVID-19 (a few samples of this study predate the infection). Cell type and time point are not known. CDR3s include the opening cysteine and the closing phenylalanine or tryptophan. The order of the fields is clone size, D gene, V gene, J gene, CDR3 protein, CDR3 DNA. A D gene is named only where the DNA matches it firmly. Expanded clones are given a class, and other clones once, few, many or no size at all.

NA	TRBD1	TRBV12-3/TRBV12-4	TRBJ2-4	CASRADRGYQNIQYF	TGTGCCAGCAGGGCGGACAGGGGTTACCAAAACATTCAGTACTTC
NA	TRBD2	TRBV7-9	TRBJ2-1	CASHGPRLAVHNEQFF	TGTGCCAGCCACGGGCCCCGACTAGCGGTCCACAATGAGCAGTTCTTC
NA	NA	TRBV2	TRBJ1-2	CASRVGMSYGYTF	TGTGCCAGCAGAGTTGGAATGAGCTATGGCTACACCTTC
few	NA	TRBV6-5	TRBJ1-1	CASIGGQLNTEAFF	TGTGCCAGCATTGGCGGACAGTTGAACACTGAAGCTTTCTTT
few	NA	TRBV18	TRBJ1-2	CASSQNDPLRGMRYGYTF	TGTGCCAGCTCACAAAACGACCCCCTTCGGGGGATGAGATATGGCTACACCTTC
NA	TRBD1	TRBV6-1	TRBJ2-7	CASRDRGIYEQYF	TGTGCCAGCAGGGACAGGGGTATCTACGAGCAGTACTTC
NA	NA	TRBV4-1	TRBJ1-5	CASSQYSDGNQPQHF	TGCGCCAGCAGCCAGTACTCAGACGGCAATCAGCCCCAGCATTTT
NA	TRBD1	TRBV6-5	TRBJ1-2	CASSYIRGRGYTF	TGTGCCAGCAGTTACATCAGGGGGCGAGGCTACACCTTC
few	NA	TRBV5-6	TRBJ2-1	CASSPSGDREYGEQFF	TGTGCCAGCAGCCCGTCGGGAGACAGGGAATACGGTGAGCAGTTCTTC
NA	TRBD2	TRBV4-1	TRBJ2-3	CASSRKGASSGGPPDTQYF	TGCGCCAGCAGCCGCAAGGGAGCTAGTAGCGGGGGGCCCCCAGATACGCAGTATTTT
many	NA	TRBV5-1	TRBJ2-3	CASSLALGTDTQYF	TGCGCCAGCAGCTTGGCTCTGGGCACAGATACGCAGTATTTT
few	NA	TRBV20-1	TRBJ2-7	CSASGTSGYEQYF	TGCAGTGCTTCCGGGACCAGCGGCTACGAGCAGTACTTC
few	NA	TRBV12-3/TRBV12-4	TRBJ1-1	CASRTWDTKYTEAFF	TGTGCCAGCAGAACATGGGACACCAAATACACTGAAGCTTTCTTT
NA	NA	TRBV6-2/TRBV6-3	TRBJ2-2	CASSLRTSPNTGELFF	TGTGCCAGCAGCCTCCGTACGAGCCCTAACACCGGGGAGCTGTTTTTT
NA	NA	TRBV4-1	TRBJ1-6	CASRDSKSSYNSPLHF	TGCGCCAGCAGAGACAGCAAAAGCTCCTATAATTCACCCCTCCACTTT
few	TRBD1	TRBV25-1	TRBJ1-1	CASSALGQANTEAFF	TGTGCCAGCAGTGCCTTGGGACAGGCGAACACTGAAGCTTTCTTT
NA	NA	TRBV5-1	TRBJ2-3	CASSIGTTTDTQYF	TGCGCCAGCAGCATCGGGACCACCACAGATACGCAGTATTTT
few	NA	TRBV5-1	TRBJ1-5	CASSLDPGDQPQHF	TGCGCCAGCAGCTTGGATCCGGGGGACCAGCCCCAGCATTTT
many	NA	TRBV7-9	TRBJ2-1	CASSSPGPGKGEQFF	TGTGCCAGCAGCTCTCCGGGCCCCGGCAAGGGGGAGCAGTTCTTC
few	NA	TRBV20-1	TRBJ2-5	CSASTGIKTQYF	TGCAGTGCTAGTACAGGGATAAAGACCCAGTACTTC
few	NA	TRBV5-4	TRBJ1-4	CASSSFGGASTNEKLFF	TGTGCCAGCAGCTCATTCGGCGGGGCGTCAACTAATGAAAAACTGTTTTTT
NA	TRBD1	TRBV28	TRBJ2-1	CASSSLTGGEIYNEQFF	TGTGCCAGCAGTTCCCTGACAGGGGGCGAAATCTACAATGAGCAGTTCTTC
few	NA	TRBV20-1	TRBJ2-5	CSAREPSQETQYF	TGCAGTGCTAGAGAACCTTCTCAAGAGACCCAGTACTTC
NA	TRBD1	TRBV6-5	TRBJ2-3	CASRQGWSTDTQYF	TGTGCCAGCAGACAGGGGTGGAGCACAGATACGCAGTATTTT
NA	NA	TRBV10-3	TRBJ2-1	CAISEFRDRGDEQFF	TGTGCCATCAGTGAGTTTCGGGATCGGGGCGATGAGCAGTTCTTC
few	NA	TRBV12-3/TRBV12-4	TRBJ1-2	CASSFGLGYGYTF	TGTGCCAGCAGTTTTGGGCTTGGATATGGCTACACCTTC
few	NA	TRBV6-5	TRBJ1-2	CASRYTNRAHYGYTF	TGTGCCAGCAGATACACTAACAGGGCCCACTATGGCTACACCTTC
NA	TRBD1	TRBV28	TRBJ2-3	CASSLGGTGFADTQYF	TGTGCCAGCAGTTTAGGCGGGACAGGGTTCGCAGATACGCAGTATTTT
few	TRBD1	TRBV10-3	TRBJ2-3	CAISERDRGGTDTQYF	TGTGCCATCAGTGAACGGGACAGGGGGGGTACAGATACGCAGTATTTT
NA	NA	TRBV3-1	TRBJ2-2	CASSQVYTGELFF	TGTGCCAGCAGCCAAGTTTACACCGGGGAGCTGTTTTTT
few	NA	TRBV2	TRBJ2-1	CASSPDGGDIYNEQFF	TGTGCCAGCAGTCCCGATGGCGGGGACATTTACAATGAGCAGTTCTTC
NA	TRBD1	TRBV4-3	TRBJ2-7	CASSQETGIAYEQYF	TGCGCCAGCAGCCAAGAGACAGGGATAGCCTACGAGCAGTACTTC
few	NA	TRBV7-2	TRBJ2-5	CASSLGGKGRETQYF	TGTGCCAGCAGCTTAGGGGGGAAGGGGAGGGAGACCCAGTACTTC
NA	NA	TRBV7-9	TRBJ2-1	CASSGNGDNEQFF	TGTGCCAGCAGCGGGAATGGGGACAATGAGCAGTTCTTC
NA	NA	TRBV6-2/TRBV6-3	TRBJ1-1	CASSPLGGLRAFF	TGTGCCAGCAGTCCCCTCGGGGGGCTTCGGGCTTTCTTT
NA	NA	TRBV9	TRBJ2-1	CASSASGTYNEQFF	TGTGCCAGCAGCGCCAGCGGTACCTACAATGAGCAGTTCTTC
few	NA	TRBV6-5	TRBJ1-2	CASSRTGIGTYGYTF	TGTGCCAGCAGCCGTACAGGAATAGGGACCTATGGCTACACCTTC
NA	NA	TRBV6-5	TRBJ2-5	CASSYLPGAQETQYF	TGTGCCAGCAGTTACCTTCCTGGGGCGCAAGAGACCCAGTACTTC
NA	NA	TRBV2	TRBJ1-2	CASRFTAIYVYTF	TGTGCCAGCAGATTTACAGCGATCTATGTCTACACCTTC
NA	NA	TRBV7-9	TRBJ1-2	CASSYRSTTGHYGYTF	TGTGCCAGCAGCTATCGATCGACGACCGGGCACTATGGCTACACCTTC
NA	TRBD2	TRBV7-8	TRBJ2-1	CASSPGREGLNSYNEQFF	TGTGCCAGCAGCCCCGGGCGGGAGGGCCTAAATTCCTACAATGAGCAGTTCTTC
few	NA	TRBV4-3	TRBJ1-5	CASSQDPIGKGNQPQHF	TGCGCCAGCAGCCAAGATCCTATAGGGAAGGGCAATCAGCCCCAGCATTTT
few	NA	TRBV12-3/TRBV12-4	TRBJ2-5	CASSKDRRGETQYF	TGTGCCAGCAGTAAGGACAGACGGGGAGAGACCCAGTACTTC
NA	TRBD2	TRBV23-1	TRBJ2-3	CASSQTAETSATSPSTDTQYF	TGCGCCAGCAGTCAAACGGCGGAGACTAGCGCGACTTCACCTAGCACAGATACGCAGTATTTT
NA	NA	TRBV7-2	TRBJ2-5	CASSLIGGVGETQYF	TGTGCCAGCAGCTTAATCGGCGGGGTGGGGGAGACCCAGTACTTC
few	NA	TRBV6-6	TRBJ2-3	CASVRGSTDTQYF	TGTGCCAGCGTCAGGGGTAGCACAGATACGCAGTATTTT
few	NA	TRBV12-3/TRBV12-4	TRBJ2-1	CASSLASREQFF	TGTGCCAGCAGTTTAGCCTCTAGAGAGCAGTTCTTC
NA	NA	TRBV7-9	TRBJ2-3	CASISGHGTDTQYF	TGTGCCAGCATCTCAGGCCATGGCACAGATACGCAGTATTTT
NA	NA	TRBV6-5	TRBJ2-6	CASSLGQGANVLTF	TGTGCCAGCAGCCTGGGGCAGGGGGCCAACGTCCTGACTTTC
many	NA	TRBV29-1	TRBJ2-5	CSVVGGAGGETQYF	TGCAGCGTTGTCGGAGGGGCGGGTGGAGAGACCCAGTACTTC
NA	NA	TRBV20-1	TRBJ1-4	CSARTPSGNEKLFF	TGCAGTGCTAGAACCCCATCCGGGAATGAAAAACTGTTTTTT
few	NA	TRBV12-3/TRBV12-4	TRBJ2-2	CASSSQGVNTGELFF	TGTGCCAGCAGTTCGCAGGGAGTCAACACCGGGGAGCTGTTTTTT
NA	NA	TRBV12-3/TRBV12-4	TRBJ1-5	CASSSSPHPQHF	TGTGCCAGCAGTTCCTCCCCCCACCCCCAGCATTTT
few	NA	TRBV7-3	TRBJ2-2	CASSPLGPTGELFF	TGTGCCAGCAGCCCTCTGGGGCCCACCGGGGAGCTGTTTTTT
few	NA	TRBV6-5	TRBJ2-5	CASSYGVGQETQYF	TGTGCCAGCAGTTACGGAGTAGGACAAGAGACCCAGTACTTC
few	TRBD1	TRBV12-3/TRBV12-4	TRBJ1-5	CASNPTGVKQPQHF	TGTGCCAGCAACCCGACAGGGGTTAAACAGCCCCAGCATTTT
NA	TRBD1	TRBV6-5	TRBJ1-5	CASRPGTGANRPQHF	TGTGCCAGCAGGCCCGGGACAGGGGCCAATCGGCCCCAGCATTTT